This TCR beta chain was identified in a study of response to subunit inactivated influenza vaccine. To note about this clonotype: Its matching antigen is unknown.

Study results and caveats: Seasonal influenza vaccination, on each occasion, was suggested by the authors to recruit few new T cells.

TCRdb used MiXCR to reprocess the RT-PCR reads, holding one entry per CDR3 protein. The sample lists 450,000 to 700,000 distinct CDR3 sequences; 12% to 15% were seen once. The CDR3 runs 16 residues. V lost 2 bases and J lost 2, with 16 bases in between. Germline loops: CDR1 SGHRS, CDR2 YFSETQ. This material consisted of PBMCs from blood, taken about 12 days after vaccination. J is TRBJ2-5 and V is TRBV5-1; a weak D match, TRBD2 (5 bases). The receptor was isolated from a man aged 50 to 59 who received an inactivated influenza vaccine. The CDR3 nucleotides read TGCGCCAGCAGCTTAGTCGGTTTGAGGGATCAAGAGACCCAGTACTTC. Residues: CASSLVGLRDQETQYF.